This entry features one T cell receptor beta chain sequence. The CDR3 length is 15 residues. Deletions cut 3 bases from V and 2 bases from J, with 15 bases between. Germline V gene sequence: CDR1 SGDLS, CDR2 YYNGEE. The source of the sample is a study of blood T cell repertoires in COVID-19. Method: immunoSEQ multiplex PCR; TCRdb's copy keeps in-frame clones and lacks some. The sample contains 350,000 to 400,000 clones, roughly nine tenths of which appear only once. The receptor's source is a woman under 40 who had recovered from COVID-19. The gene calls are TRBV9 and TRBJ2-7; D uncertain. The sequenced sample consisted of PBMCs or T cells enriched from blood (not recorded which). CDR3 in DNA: TGTGCCAGCAGCGCAACGGCGGCACCGACCTACGAGCAGTACTTC. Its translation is CASSATAAPTYEQYF.